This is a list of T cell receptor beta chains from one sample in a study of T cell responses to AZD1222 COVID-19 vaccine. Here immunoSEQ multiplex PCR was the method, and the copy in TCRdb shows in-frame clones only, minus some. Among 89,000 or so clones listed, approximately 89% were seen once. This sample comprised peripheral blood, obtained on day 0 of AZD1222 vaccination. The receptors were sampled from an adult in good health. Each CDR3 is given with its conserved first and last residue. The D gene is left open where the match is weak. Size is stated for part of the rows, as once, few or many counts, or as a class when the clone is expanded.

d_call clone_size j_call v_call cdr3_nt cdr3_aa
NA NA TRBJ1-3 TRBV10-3 TGTGCCATCTCGCCCGACTCTGGAAACACCATATATTTT CAISPDSGNTIYF
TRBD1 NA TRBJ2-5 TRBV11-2 TGTGCCAGCAGCTTAGTAGGGGGCAGAGAGACCCAGTACTTC CASSLVGGRETQYF
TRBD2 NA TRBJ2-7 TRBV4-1 TGCGCCAGCAGCCTCGGGACTAGCTCCTACGAGCAGTACTTC CASSLGTSSYEQYF
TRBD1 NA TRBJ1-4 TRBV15 TGTGCCACCACCACAGGGGCTGGGGAAAAACTGTTTTTT CATTTGAGEKLFF
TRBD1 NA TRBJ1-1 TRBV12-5 TGTGCTAGTGGAAGAGGGACAGCGAACACTGAAGCTTTCTTT CASGRGTANTEAFF
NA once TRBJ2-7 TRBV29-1 TGCAGCGTTGTTGGGACGGAGGGACCCTACGAGCAGTACTTC CSVVGTEGPYEQYF
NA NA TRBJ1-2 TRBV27 TGTGCCAGCAGTTTATCGCCAGGGGCTAAGGAGGGCTATGGCTACACCTTC CASSLSPGAKEGYGYTF
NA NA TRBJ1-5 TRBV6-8 TGTGCCAGCAGTCCTAGGGCAGGGGAGAAGGATCAGCCCCAGCATTTT CASSPRAGEKDQPQHF
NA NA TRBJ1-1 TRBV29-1 TGCAGCGTTATGATCTCGGGTAACACTGAAGCTTTCTTT CSVMISGNTEAFF
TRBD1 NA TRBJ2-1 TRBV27 TGTGCCAGCAGAGCGACAGGGGGCGCCTCGCGGGGTGAGCAGTTCTTC CASRATGGASRGEQFF
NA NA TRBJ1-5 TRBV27 TGTGCCAGCAGTTTAGAAGGGAGGGAAAATCAGCCCCAGCATTTT CASSLEGRENQPQHF
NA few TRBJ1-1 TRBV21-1 TGTGCCAGCCTTTCAGGGGCTTGGTACACTGAAGCTTTCTTT CASLSGAWYTEAFF
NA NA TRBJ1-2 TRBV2 TGTGCCAGCAATCTATGGGCCTCTAACTATGGCTACACCTTC CASNLWASNYGYTF
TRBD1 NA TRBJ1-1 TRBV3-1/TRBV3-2 TGTGCCAGCAGTCGTAACAGGGGGGGGGAAGCTGAAGCTTTCTTT CASSRNRGGEAEAFF
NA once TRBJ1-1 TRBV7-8 TGTGCCAGCAGCTACGGACGGAGGAACACTGAAGCTTTCTTT CASSYGRRNTEAFF
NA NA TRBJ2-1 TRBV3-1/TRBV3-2 TGTGCCAGCAGCCAAGACCCGGATTACAATGAGCAGTTCTTC CASSQDPDYNEQFF
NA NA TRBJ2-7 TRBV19 TGTGCCAGTAGTCCGTGGGACGGGAACTACGAGCAGTACTTC CASSPWDGNYEQYF
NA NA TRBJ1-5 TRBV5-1 TGCGCCAGCAGCTTGGCGGCAGGAACTAATCAGCCCCAGCATTTT CASSLAAGTNQPQHF
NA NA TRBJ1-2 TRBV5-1 TGCGCCAGCAGCTTGGCCCGAGACAGGAGCTATGGCTACACCTTC CASSLARDRSYGYTF
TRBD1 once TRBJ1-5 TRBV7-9 TGTGCCAGCAGCTTAGTACGGCAAGGGGGCCGTAGCAATCAGCCCCAGCATTTT CASSLVRQGGRSNQPQHF
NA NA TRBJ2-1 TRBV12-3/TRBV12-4 TGTGCCAGCAGACTAGTTACTGAGCAGTTCTTC CASRLVTEQFF
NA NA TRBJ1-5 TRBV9 TGTGCCAGCAGCGTCGATGCAGGAGGCGGGAATCAGCCCCAGCATTTT CASSVDAGGGNQPQHF
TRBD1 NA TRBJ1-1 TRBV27 TGTGCCACCCATACAGGGGGCGCGTGGACTGAAGCTTTCTTT CATHTGGAWTEAFF
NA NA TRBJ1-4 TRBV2 TGTGCCAGCAGTGAAACAGGGAGGAGAGAAAAACTGTTTTTT CASSETGRREKLFF
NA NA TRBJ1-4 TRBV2 TGTGCCAGCGGGGGGGTTGATGAAAAACTGTTTTTT CASGGVDEKLFF
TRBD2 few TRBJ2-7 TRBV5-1 TGCGCCAGCAGCCCTGGGACTAGCGGGTTTGGAGAGCAGTACTTC CASSPGTSGFGEQYF
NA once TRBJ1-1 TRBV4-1 TGCGCCAGCAGCCAAGCCGGTTGGGGGCAACTGAACACTGAAGCTTTCTTT CASSQAGWGQLNTEAFF
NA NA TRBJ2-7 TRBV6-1 TGTGCCAGCAGTGAATCGGGACACTACGAGCAGTACTTC CASSESGHYEQYF
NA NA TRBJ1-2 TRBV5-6 TGTGCCAGCAGCTTAAGCAGGGATGGAAACTATGGCTACACCTTC CASSLSRDGNYGYTF
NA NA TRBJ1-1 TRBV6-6 TGTGCCAGCACCCCCGGGAGATTGAACACTGAAGCTTTCTTT CASTPGRLNTEAFF
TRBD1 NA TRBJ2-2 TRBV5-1 TGCGCCAGCAGCTGGACCGGGACAGGGGGTGGGACCGGGGAGCTGTTTTTT CASSWTGTGGGTGELFF
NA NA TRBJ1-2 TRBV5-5 TGTGCCAGCAGCGAAAACCCGACAGAACCTTATGGCTACACCTTC CASSENPTEPYGYTF
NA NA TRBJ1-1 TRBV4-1 TGCGCCAGCAGCCAAAATTCACTGAACACTGAAGCTTTCTTT CASSQNSLNTEAFF
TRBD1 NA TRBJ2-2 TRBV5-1 TGCGCCAGCAGCATCCGGACAGGGGGCGCCCCCCTCACCGGGGAGCTGTTTTTT CASSIRTGGAPLTGELFF
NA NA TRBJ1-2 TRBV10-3 TGTGCCATCACGGGAGGGCTGGCCTATGGCTACACCTTC CAITGGLAYGYTF
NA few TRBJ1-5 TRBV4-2 TGTGCCAGCAGCCCGGCCACCGATCAGCCCCAGCATTTT CASSPATDQPQHF
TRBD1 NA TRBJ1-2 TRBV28 TGTGCCAGCAGTTCCGTGGACAGGGCCTCTGGCTACACCTTC CASSSVDRASGYTF
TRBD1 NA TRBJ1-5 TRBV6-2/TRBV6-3 TGTGCCAGCAGCACGGACAGGGGGCTTTTTCAGCCCCAGCATTTT CASSTDRGLFQPQHF
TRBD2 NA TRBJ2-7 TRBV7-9 TGTGCCAGCAGCTTAGGGACTAGCGGTAACTACGAGCAGTACTTC CASSLGTSGNYEQYF
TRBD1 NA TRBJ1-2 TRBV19 TGTGCCAGTAGCCCGGACAGGGCTGTTGGCTACACCTTC CASSPDRAVGYTF
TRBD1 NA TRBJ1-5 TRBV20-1 TGCAGTGCTAGTCCGGGACAGGTCAATCAGCCCCAGCATTTT CSASPGQVNQPQHF
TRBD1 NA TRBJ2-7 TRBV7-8 TGTGCCAGCAGCTCTGGTTCTTCGGACAGGGAGGTCGAGCAGTACTTC CASSSGSSDREVEQYF
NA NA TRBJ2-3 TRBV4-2 TGTGCCAGCAGCCAAGATGTGGGGGAGGCAGATACGCAGTATTTT CASSQDVGEADTQYF
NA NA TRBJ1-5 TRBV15 TGTGCCACCAGCAGAGATCCAGGTCGCAATCAGCCCCAGCATTTT CATSRDPGRNQPQHF
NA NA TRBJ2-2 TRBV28 TGTGCCAGCAGTATGACGGGTTCCACCGGGGAGCTGTTTTTT CASSMTGSTGELFF
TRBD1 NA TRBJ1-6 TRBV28 TGTGCCAGCCGGGACAGACGATCACCCCTCCACTTT CASRDRRSPLHF
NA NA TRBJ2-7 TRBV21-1 TGTGCCAGCAGCAAAGGGCTAGCGGCAAAACACTTCTCCTACGAGCAGTACTTC CASSKGLAAKHFSYEQYF
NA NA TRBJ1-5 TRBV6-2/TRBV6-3 TGTGCCAGCAGTTACCCCGGAGGGACTCAGCCCCAGCATTTT CASSYPGGTQPQHF